The source of this T cell receptor beta chain is a study of TIL therapy for anti-PD-1-resistant metastatic lung cancer. The immunoSEQ assay was v3. Libraries were prepared by immunoSEQ multiplex PCR; TCRdb keeps only in-frame clonotypes and omits some of them. The sample records 35,000 or so clones, about 70% being singletons. Indicated time point: pre-treatment sample, taken before nivolumab and TIL therapy. The germline V gene has CDR1 WNHNN and CDR2 SYGVQD (reference sequence). Trimming cost V 7 bases and J 1 base, with 14 bases left between them. The CDR3 sequence is 15 residues long. The sequence derives from a person between 25 and 79 years old with non-small cell lung cancer. The rearrangement links TRBV10-1 to TRBJ1-5, with D tentatively TRBD1 (6 bases). Here the sequenced sample was blood, taken at baseline. In nucleotides, the CDR3 is TGCGCCAGCACCCGTACACAGGGAAGCAATCAGCCCCAGCATTTT. Protein sequence: CASTRTQGSNQPQHF.